Each of the 19 T cell receptor beta chains below was sequenced from the same sample in a study of blood T cell repertoires in COVID-19. TCRdb keeps only in-frame clones here, not all; method: immunoSEQ multiplex PCR. The data contain 290,000 or so clones, more than 75% of them singletons. Sequencing was carried out using peripheral blood. The receptor source for this set is a man aged 65 to 85 with acute or convalescent COVID-19.

This clone appeared a single time. The J gene is TRBJ1-2, the V gene TRBV11-2, with D perhaps TRBD1 (5 bases). This CDR3 is built from 18 residues. The germline V and J ends were trimmed by 2 bases and 4 bases, with 23 bases remaining between them. CDR1 and CDR2 (germline): SGHAT, FQNNGV. The CDR3 DNA follows: TGTGCCAGCAGCTTAAGCCTGGTCAGGGAGGGGTCTACCTATGGCTACACCTTC. Protein product: CASSLSLVREGSTYGYTF.

The chain joins TRBV6-6 to TRBJ2-1; D might be TRBD2 (5 bases). The germline V and J ends were trimmed by 6 bases and 2 bases, with 17 bases remaining between them. Germline lookup yields CDR1 MNHNY and CDR2 SVGAGI (reference sequence). The CDR3 runs to 16 residues. In DNA form, the CDR3 reads TGTGCCAGCAGCCCTGACTACTCACCTCCCTACAATGAGCAGTTCTTC. Protein: CASSPDYSPPYNEQFF.

This clone was detected once. The chain joins TRBV3-1 (or the pseudogene TRBV3-2) to TRBJ1-2; D possibly corresponds to TRBD1 (6 bases). There are 16 residues in the CDR3. Germline V gene lookup returns CDR1 LGHDT and CDR2 YNNKEL (reference sequence). Trimming removed 0 bases at V and 6 bases at J, with 17 bases between. In DNA form, the CDR3 reads TGTGCCAGCAGCCAAGAATATAACAGGGTTAGGAATGGCTACACCTTC. This encodes CASSQEYNRVRNGYTF.

The chain couples TRBV20-1 to TRBJ2-3; no clear D gene. This CDR3 has 13 residues. The germline gives CDR1 DFQATT, CDR2 SNEGSKA (reference sequence). With 3 bases removed from V and 4 bases from J, the gap between germline ends came to 11 bases. The CDR3 coding sequence is TGCAGTGCTAGTCTATCCGCTCCAGATACGCAGTATTTT. Its protein product is CSASLSAPDTQYF.

The rearrangement uses TRBV9 and TRBJ1-2; D uncertain. CDR3 length equals 14 residues. V lost 0 bases, J lost 5 bases, and 11 bases lay in between. The V gene's germline CDR1 is SGDLS and CDR2 YYNGEE. CDR3: CASSVEAGTYGYTF. CDR3 sequence (DNA): TGTGCCAGCAGCGTAGAAGCGGGCACTTATGGCTACACCTTC.

This chain connects TRBV19 to TRBJ1-3, with D hard to call. Germline V CDR1 and CDR2: LNHDA, SQIVND (reference sequence). The V gene lost 5 bases and the J gene lost 0 bases, with 17 bases spanning the gap. The CDR3 loop spans 17 amino acids. CDR3 coding DNA: TGTGCCAGTAGTGGTCCCGGCAGGAACGTCTCTGGAAACACCATATATTTT. Translated, it gives CASSGPGRNVSGNTIYF.

The chain employs TRBV28 and TRBJ1-5; D gene ambiguous. The germline CDR1 and CDR2 sequences are MDHEN and SYDVKM. V was trimmed by 3 bases and J by 9 bases, leaving 9 bases between them. This CDR3 has 12 residues. The CDR3 nucleotides are TGTGCCAGCAGTTTCAGTGTTACGCCCCAGCATTTT. Its translation is CASSFSVTPQHF.

The chain has TRBV5-4 and TRBJ2-1; TRBD1 agrees at 8 bases. Looked up from germline, CDR1 is SGHNT and CDR2 is YYREEE (reference sequence). Germline trimming cut 4 bases from V and 1 base from J; bases unmatched to any gene: 10. The CDR3 length is 17 residues. CDR3 region: CASSPQQGAVSYNEQFF. DNA for the CDR3: TGTGCCAGCAGCCCCCAGCAGGGGGCTGTTTCCTACAATGAGCAGTTCTTC. Together with reference TRBV5-4 and TRBJ2-1, the CDR3 gives the full variable domain: ETGVTQSPTHLIKTRGQQVTLRCSSQSGHNTVSWYQQALGQGPQFIFQYYREEENGRGNFPPRFSGLQFPNYSSELNVNALELDDSALYLCASSPQQGAVSYNEQFFGPGTRLTVL.

The chain has TRBV24-1 and TRBJ2-7; 7 bases line up with TRBD1. Germline trimming cut 7 bases from V and 5 bases from J; bases unmatched to any gene: 7. The CDR3 totals 13 residues. Germline assignment: CDR1 KGHDR and CDR2 SFDVKD. CDR3: CATRDRVGDEQYF. For the CDR3, the DNA is TGTGCCACCAGAGACAGGGTTGGCGACGAGCAGTACTTC.

The V call is TRBV7-7, the J call TRBJ2-1, with 9 bases matching TRBD1. V dropped 4 bases and J dropped 9; count of bases not matched to a gene: 1. Germline CDR1 reads SSHAT; CDR2 reads FNYEAQ (reference sequence). CDR3 length equals 12 residues. CDR3 sequence: CASSSGQGEQFF. The CDR3, as DNA: TGTGCCAGCAGCTCGGGACAGGGTGAGCAGTTCTTC.

This clone was counted a single time. The chain combines TRBV5-1 with TRBJ1-1; D possibly corresponds to TRBD1 (5 bases). Trimming removed 2 bases at V and 4 bases at J, with 9 bases between. This CDR3 is 13 amino acids long. CDR1 is SGHRS, CDR2 YFSETQ, per germline. The CDR3 DNA sequence: TGCGCCAGCAGCTTTCAGGGAGGCACTGAAGCTTTCTTT. The encoded protein is CASSFQGGTEAFF.

V and J are TRBV29-1 and TRBJ2-1; 8 bases fit TRBD2. Trimming took 5 bases from V and 9 from J; bases not matched to a gene: 9. Germline values: CDR1 SQVTM, CDR2 ANQGSEA. CDR3 length: 13 amino acids. CDR3 protein: CSVSLGRDGEQFF. As DNA, the CDR3 is TGCAGCGTTTCTCTCGGGAGGGACGGTGAGCAGTTCTTC.

This chain connects TRBV28 to TRBJ1-3; a weak D match, TRBD1 (6 bases). V was trimmed by 9 bases and J by 4 bases, leaving 16 bases between them. Germline V gene data show CDR1 as MDHEN and CDR2 as SYDVKM. The CDR3 loop spans 14 amino acids. CDR3 region: CASQVGGAGNTIYF. CDR3 in DNA: TGTGCCAGTCAAGTCGGGGGGGCGGGAAACACCATATATTTT.

The CDR3: CASSKVGVGAEKTQYF. CDR3 nucleotides: TGTGCCAGCAGCAAGGTGGGAGTGGGAGCGGAGAAGACCCAGTACTTC. The V and J genes are TRBV4-2 and TRBJ2-5; a possible D gene is TRBD2 (5 bases). Germline CDR1 reads LGHNA; CDR2 reads YNFKEQ. Trimming removed 5 bases at V and 6 bases at J, with 22 bases between. The CDR3 is made up of 16 amino acids.

In this sample, this clone turned up once. This sample includes further DNA sequences coding for the same CDR3. The V and J genes are TRBV7-2 and TRBJ2-1; 8 nucleotides line up with TRBD2. The CDR3 consists of 14 residues. Looked up from germline, CDR1 is SGHTA and CDR2 is FQGNSA. Germline trimming cut 4 bases from V and 6 bases from J; bases unmatched to any gene: 5. The CDR3 DNA follows: TGTGCCAGCAGCTCAACCGGGACTAGCAATGAGCAGTTCTTC. Protein: CASSSTGTSNEQFF.

CDR3: CASSSYFSDSPIGSYGYTF. In DNA, the CDR3 is TGTGCCAGCAGTTCGTACTTTTCGGACAGCCCGATAGGGAGCTATGGCTACACCTTC. This rearrangement joins TRBV28 to TRBJ1-2; D may be TRBD1 (6 bases). Germline assignment: CDR1 MDHEN and CDR2 SYDVKM. The ends were cut back, 4 bases at V and 4 bases at J, with 28 bases in the middle. The CDR3 sequence is 19 residues long.

This clone has a single count. The rearrangement uses TRBV19 and TRBJ1-5; D not resolved. Germline CDR1 LNHDA, CDR2 SQIVND (reference sequence). Trimming left V 4 bases short and J 4 bases short, with 8 bases between. The length of the CDR3 is 13 residues. Here the CDR3 DNA reads TGTGCCAGTAGTACCACACGAAATCAGCCCCAGCATTTT. Its protein is CASSTTRNQPQHF.

This chain links TRBV5-4 with TRBJ2-1, with 14 bases aligning to TRBD2. Germline V lookup: CDR1 SGHNT, CDR2 YYREEE (reference sequence). V shed 3 bases and J 8 bases; nucleotides not matched to a gene: 7. The CDR3 totals 16 residues. The CDR3 sequence: CASSSFGLAGGYEQFF. The CDR3 DNA reads as TGTGCCAGCAGCTCTTTCGGACTAGCGGGGGGATATGAGCAGTTCTTC.

The chain recombines TRBV11-2 with TRBJ2-5, with TRBD1 matching 7 bases. The CDR3 is 13 residues long. From germline, CDR1 is SGHAT and CDR2 FQNNGV. The J segment lost 5 bases and the V segment lost 7 bases, leaving 7 bases of the junction unmatched. This CDR3 is CASTTDRSETQYF. In DNA form, the CDR3 reads TGTGCCAGCACCACGGACAGGTCGGAGACCCAGTACTTC.